This entry is about one T cell receptor beta chain. Its specificity is not known. The V segment lost 5 bases and the J segment 5 bases; nucleotides outside the gene matches: 9. CDR3 length: 15 residues. Per the germline V gene, CDR1 is MNHEY and CDR2 is SVGEGT. This sample is part of a study of T cell responses to AZD1222 COVID-19 vaccine. The data were produced by immunoSEQ multiplex PCR, yet TCRdb's version contains in-frame clones alone and is incomplete. The table lists roughly 150,000 clones, around 91% of them singletons, with about 6.9% in the top ten. Overall study findings and caveats: White British people made up most donors, females outnumbered males, and clonal diversity was possibly underestimated.

The chain links TRBV6-2 or TRBV6-3 to TRBJ1-5, with 7 nucleotides matching TRBD1. The clonotype comes from an adult in good health. Sequencing was performed on peripheral blood, taken on day 0 of AZD1222 vaccination. The DNA of the CDR3 is TGTGCCAGCAGTCACCCGAGGCAGGGGGATCAGCCCCAGCATTTT. It is translated as CASSHPRQGDQPQHF.